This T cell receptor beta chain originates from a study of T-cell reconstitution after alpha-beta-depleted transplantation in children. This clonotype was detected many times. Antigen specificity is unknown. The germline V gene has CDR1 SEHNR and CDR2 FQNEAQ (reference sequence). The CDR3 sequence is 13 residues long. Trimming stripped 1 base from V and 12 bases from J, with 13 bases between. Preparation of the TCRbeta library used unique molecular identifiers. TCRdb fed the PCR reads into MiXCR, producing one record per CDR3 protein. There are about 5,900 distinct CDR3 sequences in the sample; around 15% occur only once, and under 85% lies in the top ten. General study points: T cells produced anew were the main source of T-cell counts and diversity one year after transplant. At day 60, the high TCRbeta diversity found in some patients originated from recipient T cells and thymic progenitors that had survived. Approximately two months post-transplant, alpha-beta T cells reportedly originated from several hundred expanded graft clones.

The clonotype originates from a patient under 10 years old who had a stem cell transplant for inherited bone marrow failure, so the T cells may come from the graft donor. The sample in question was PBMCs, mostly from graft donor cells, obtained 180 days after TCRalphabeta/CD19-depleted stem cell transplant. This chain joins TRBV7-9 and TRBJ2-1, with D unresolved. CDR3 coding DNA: TGTGCCAGCAGCTTAGAATACGGGTCTCGGCAGTTCTTC. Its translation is CASSLEYGSRQFF.